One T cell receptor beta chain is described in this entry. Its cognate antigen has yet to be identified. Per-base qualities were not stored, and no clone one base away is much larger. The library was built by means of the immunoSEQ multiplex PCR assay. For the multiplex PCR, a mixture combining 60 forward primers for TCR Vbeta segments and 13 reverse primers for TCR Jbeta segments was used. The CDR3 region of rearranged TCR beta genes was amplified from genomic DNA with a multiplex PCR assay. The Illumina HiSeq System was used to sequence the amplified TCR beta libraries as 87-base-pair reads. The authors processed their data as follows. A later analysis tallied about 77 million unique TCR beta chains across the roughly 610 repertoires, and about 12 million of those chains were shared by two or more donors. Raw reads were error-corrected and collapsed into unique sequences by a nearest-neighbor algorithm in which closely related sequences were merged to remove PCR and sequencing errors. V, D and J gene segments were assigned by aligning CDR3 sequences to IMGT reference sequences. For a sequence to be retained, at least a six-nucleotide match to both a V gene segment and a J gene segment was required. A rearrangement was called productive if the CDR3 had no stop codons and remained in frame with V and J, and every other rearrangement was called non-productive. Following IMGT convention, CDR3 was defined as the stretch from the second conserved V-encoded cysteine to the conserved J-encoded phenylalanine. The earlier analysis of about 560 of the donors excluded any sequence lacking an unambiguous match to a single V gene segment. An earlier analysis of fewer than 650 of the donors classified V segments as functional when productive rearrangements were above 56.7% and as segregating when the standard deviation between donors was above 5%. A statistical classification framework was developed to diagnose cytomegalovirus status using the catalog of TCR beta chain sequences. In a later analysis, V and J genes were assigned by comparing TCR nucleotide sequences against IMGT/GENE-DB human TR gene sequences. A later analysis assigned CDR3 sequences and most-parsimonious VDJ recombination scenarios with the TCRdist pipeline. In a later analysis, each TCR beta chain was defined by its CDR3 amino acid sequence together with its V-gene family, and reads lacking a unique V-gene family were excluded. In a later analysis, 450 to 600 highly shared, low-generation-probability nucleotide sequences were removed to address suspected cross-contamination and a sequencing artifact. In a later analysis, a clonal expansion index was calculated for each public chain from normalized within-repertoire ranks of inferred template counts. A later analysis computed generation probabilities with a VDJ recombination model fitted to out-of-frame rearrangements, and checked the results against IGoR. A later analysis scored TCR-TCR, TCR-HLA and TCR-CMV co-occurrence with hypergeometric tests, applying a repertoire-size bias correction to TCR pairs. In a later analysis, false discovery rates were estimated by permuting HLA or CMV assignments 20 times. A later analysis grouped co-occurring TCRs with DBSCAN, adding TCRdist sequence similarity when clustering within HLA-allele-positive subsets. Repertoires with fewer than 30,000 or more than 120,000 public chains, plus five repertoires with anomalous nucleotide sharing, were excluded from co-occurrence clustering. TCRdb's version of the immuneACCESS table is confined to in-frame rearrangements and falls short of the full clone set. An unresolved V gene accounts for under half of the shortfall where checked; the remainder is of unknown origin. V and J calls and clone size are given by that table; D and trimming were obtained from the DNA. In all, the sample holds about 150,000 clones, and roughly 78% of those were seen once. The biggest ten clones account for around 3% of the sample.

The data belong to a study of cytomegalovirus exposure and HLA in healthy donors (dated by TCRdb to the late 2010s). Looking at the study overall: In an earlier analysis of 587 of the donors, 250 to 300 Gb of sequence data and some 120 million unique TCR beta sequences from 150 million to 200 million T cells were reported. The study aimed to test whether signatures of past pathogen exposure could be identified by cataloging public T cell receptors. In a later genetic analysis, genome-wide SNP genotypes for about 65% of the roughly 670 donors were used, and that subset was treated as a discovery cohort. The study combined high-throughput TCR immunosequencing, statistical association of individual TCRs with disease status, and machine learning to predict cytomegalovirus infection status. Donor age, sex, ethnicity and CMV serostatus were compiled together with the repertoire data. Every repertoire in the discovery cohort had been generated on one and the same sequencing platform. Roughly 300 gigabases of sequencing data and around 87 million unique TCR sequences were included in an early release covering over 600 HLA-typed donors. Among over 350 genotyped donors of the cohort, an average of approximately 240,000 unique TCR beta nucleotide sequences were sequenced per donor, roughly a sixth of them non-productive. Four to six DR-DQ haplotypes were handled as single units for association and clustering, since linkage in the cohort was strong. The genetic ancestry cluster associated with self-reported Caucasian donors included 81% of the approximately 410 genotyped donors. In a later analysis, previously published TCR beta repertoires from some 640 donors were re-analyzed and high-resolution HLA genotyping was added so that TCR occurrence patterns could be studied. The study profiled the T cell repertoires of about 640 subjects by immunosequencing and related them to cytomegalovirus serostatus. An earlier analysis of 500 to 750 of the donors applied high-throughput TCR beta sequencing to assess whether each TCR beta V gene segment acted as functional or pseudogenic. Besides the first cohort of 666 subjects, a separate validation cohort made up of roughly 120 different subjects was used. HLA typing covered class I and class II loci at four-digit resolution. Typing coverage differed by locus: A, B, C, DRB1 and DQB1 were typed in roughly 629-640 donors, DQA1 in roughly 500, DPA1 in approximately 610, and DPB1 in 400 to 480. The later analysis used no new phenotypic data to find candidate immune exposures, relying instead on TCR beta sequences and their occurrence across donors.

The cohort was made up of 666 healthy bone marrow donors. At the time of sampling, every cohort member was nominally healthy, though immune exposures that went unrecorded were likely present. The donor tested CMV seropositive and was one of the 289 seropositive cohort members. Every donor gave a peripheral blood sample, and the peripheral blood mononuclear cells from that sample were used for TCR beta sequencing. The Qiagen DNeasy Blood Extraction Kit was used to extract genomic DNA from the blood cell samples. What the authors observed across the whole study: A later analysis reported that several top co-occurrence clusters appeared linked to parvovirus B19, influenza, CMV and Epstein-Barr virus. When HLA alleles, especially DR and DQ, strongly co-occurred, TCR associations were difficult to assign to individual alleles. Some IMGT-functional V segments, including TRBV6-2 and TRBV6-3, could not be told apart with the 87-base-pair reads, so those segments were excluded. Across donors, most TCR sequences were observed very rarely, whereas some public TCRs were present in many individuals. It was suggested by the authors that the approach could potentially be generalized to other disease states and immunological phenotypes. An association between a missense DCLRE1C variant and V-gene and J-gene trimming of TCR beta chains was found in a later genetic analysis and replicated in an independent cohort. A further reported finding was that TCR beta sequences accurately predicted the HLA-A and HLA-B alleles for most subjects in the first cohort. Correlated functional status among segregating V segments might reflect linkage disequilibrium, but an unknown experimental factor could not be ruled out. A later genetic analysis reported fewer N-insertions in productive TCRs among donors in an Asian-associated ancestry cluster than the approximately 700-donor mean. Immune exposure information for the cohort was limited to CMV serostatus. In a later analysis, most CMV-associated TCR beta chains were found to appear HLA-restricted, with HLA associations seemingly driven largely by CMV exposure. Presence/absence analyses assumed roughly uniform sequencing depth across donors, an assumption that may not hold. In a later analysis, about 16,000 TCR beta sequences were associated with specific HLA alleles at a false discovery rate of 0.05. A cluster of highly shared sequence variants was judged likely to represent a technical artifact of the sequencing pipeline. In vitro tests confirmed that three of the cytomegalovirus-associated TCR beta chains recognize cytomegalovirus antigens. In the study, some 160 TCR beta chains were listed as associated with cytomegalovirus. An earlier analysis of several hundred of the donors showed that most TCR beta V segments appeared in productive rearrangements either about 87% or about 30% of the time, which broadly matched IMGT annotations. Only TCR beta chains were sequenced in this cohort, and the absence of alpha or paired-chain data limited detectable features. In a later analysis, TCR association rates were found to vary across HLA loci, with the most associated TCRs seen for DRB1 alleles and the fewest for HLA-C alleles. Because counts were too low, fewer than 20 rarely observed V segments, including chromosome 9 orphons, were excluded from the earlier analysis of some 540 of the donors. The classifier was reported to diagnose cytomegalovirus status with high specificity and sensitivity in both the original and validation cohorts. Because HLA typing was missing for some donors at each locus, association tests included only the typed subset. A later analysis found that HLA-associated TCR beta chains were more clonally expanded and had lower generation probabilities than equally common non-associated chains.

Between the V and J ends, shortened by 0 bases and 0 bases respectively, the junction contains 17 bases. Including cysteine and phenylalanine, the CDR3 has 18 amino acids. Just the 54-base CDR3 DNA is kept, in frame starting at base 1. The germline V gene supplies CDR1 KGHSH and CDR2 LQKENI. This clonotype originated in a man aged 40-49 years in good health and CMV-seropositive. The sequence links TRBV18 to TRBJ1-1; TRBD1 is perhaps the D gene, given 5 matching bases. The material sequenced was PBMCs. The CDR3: CASSPPLSGRGMNTEAFF. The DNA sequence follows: TGTGCCAGCTCACCACCCCTGAGCGGTCGGGGGATGAACACTGAAGCTTTCTTT.